This T cell receptor (beta chain) appears in the sequencing data of a study of blood T cell repertoires in COVID-19. Background on the study: COVID-19 samples, acute and convalescent, were from the United States, Italy and Spain. Sources were T cells, B-cell-depleted T cells, or PBMCs; the material itself was cDNA or gDNA.

In the study's own analysis: Amplification of reference gene primers was used by the study to estimate nucleated cell counts. Produced via immunoSEQ multiplex PCR; TCRdb's table is partial and in-frame only. Clone size and the V and J calls come from that table; the DNA yielded D and trimming. This sample has just over 150,000 clones, with approximately 82% found just once. This receptor was identified in an elderly woman with acute or convalescent COVID-19. The sample comprised peripheral blood.

Written as DNA, the CDR3 is TGTGCCAGCAGTTTAGGACAGTACAATGAGCAGTTCTTC. Its translation is CASSLGQYNEQFF. The J gene is TRBJ2-1, the V gene TRBV12-3 or TRBV12-4; maybe TRBD1 (5 bases). This CDR3 contains 13 residues. V was clipped by 1 base and J by 4 bases, with 5 bases between them.